Sequencing of this TCR beta chain was carried out in a study of response to subunit inactivated influenza vaccine. TCRdb reprocessed the RT-PCR reads via MiXCR and lists one record per CDR3 protein. Among around 190,000 distinct CDR3 sequences listed, roughly 8.7% were seen once. This CDR3 spans 13 amino acids. V lost 4 bases and J 3 bases, leaving 3 bases between the germline ends. CDR1 is KGHDR, CDR2 SFDVKD, per germline. The TCR originated in a man aged 50 or older who received an inactivated influenza vaccine. The V call is TRBV24-1, the J call TRBJ2-6; D is undetermined. Specimen: non-naive T cells sorted from PBMCs, collected on the day of vaccination. The CDR3 DNA reads TGTGCCACCAGTGACGGTGGGGCCAACGTCCTGACTTTC. Translation: CATSDGGANVLTF.